This T cell receptor (beta chain) emerged from a study of identical twins. This clonotype was counted only a few times. Every donor was a healthy Caucasian. Germline V gene lookup returns CDR1 MNHEY and CDR2 SVGAGI. Trimming took off 4 bases at V and 3 bases at J, with 15 bases between the two ends. The CDR3 runs 16 residues. From the 5' RACE reads, TCRdb called clonotypes with MiXCR, one entry per CDR3 protein. The sample lists about 470,000 distinct CDR3 sequences, 20% to 25% seen once, with over 2.5% in the top ten. These data were also filed under a second study, of T cells expressing NK-cell markers. This second report adds: It was from sorted CD3+CD56+NKG2C+, CD3+CD56+NKG2C- and CD3+CD56-NKG2C+ T cells that TCR beta repertoires came. Of CD8+ T cells, about 1.0-7.5% belonged to dominant NKG2C+ clonotypes in roughly 6 donors. The study left the HCMV specificity of expanded NKG2C+ T cell clones unresolved.

Source material: CD4+ T cells sorted from blood. The J gene is TRBJ2-2, the V gene TRBV6-5; no clear D gene. This TCR came from a woman aged 18-35 years in good health. As DNA, the CDR3 is TGTGCCAGCAGTTCCATGTATGCGTGGGACACCGGGGAGCTGTTTTTT. Its translation is CASSSMYAWDTGELFF.